This TCR beta chain was obtained from a study of control samples from healthy donors and cancer patients. Germline CDR1 is SGHNT and CDR2 is YYREEE (reference sequence). This CDR3 spans 15 amino acids. V dropped 4 bases and J dropped 3; count of bases not matched to a gene: 9. Profiled with immunoSEQ multiplex PCR; TCRdb holds only in-frame clones, not every one. The sample lists 150,000 to 200,000 clones; 94% were seen once. The receptor was isolated from a woman between 18 and 30 years old in good health. The sample taken for sequencing was blood. V usage is TRBV5-4 and J usage is TRBJ1-2; TRBD1 agrees at 7 bases. CDR3 sequence reads: CASSLSRGRDYGYTF. CDR3 nucleotides: TGTGCCAGCAGCCTTTCAAGGGGGCGAGACTATGGCTACACCTTC.